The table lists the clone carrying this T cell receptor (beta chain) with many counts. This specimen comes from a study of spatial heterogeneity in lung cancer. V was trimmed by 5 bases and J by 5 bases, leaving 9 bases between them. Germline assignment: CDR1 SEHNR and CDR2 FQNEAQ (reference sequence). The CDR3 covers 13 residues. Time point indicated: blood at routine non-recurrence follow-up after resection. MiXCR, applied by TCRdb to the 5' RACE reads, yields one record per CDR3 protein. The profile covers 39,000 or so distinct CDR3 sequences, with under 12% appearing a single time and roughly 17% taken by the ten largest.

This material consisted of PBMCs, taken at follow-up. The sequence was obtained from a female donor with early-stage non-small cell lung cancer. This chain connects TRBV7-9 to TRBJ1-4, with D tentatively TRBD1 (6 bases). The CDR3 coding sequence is TGTGCCAGCAGCAGTGGGACAAATGAAAAACTGTTTTTT. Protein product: CASSSGTNEKLFF.